This T cell receptor beta chain was sequenced during a study of OX40 agonist ivuxolimab in advanced cancers. Regarding this clone: The sample holds other DNA sequences that translate to the same CDR3.

Using immunoSEQ multiplex PCR, the repertoire was profiled, and TCRdb retains in-frame clones only, with some absent. The sample has some 38,000 clones; approximately 90% are singletons. Germline CDR1 reads SGHVS; CDR2 reads FNYEAQ. CDR3 length equals 14 residues. Trimming removed 1 base from V and 4 bases from J, with 8 bases in between. The sample was CD4+ or CD8+ T cells sorted from blood, taken in a trial of the OX40 agonist ivuxolimab. V usage is TRBV7-6 and J usage is TRBJ2-1, with a tentative D call TRBD2 (5 bases). This TCR was sampled from an adult with an advanced solid tumor such as melanoma, head and neck, liver or kidney cancer. The CDR3 DNA follows: TGTGCCAGCAGCTTAGAAGGGAGATACAATGAGCAGTTCTTC. Protein sequence: CASSLEGRYNEQFF.